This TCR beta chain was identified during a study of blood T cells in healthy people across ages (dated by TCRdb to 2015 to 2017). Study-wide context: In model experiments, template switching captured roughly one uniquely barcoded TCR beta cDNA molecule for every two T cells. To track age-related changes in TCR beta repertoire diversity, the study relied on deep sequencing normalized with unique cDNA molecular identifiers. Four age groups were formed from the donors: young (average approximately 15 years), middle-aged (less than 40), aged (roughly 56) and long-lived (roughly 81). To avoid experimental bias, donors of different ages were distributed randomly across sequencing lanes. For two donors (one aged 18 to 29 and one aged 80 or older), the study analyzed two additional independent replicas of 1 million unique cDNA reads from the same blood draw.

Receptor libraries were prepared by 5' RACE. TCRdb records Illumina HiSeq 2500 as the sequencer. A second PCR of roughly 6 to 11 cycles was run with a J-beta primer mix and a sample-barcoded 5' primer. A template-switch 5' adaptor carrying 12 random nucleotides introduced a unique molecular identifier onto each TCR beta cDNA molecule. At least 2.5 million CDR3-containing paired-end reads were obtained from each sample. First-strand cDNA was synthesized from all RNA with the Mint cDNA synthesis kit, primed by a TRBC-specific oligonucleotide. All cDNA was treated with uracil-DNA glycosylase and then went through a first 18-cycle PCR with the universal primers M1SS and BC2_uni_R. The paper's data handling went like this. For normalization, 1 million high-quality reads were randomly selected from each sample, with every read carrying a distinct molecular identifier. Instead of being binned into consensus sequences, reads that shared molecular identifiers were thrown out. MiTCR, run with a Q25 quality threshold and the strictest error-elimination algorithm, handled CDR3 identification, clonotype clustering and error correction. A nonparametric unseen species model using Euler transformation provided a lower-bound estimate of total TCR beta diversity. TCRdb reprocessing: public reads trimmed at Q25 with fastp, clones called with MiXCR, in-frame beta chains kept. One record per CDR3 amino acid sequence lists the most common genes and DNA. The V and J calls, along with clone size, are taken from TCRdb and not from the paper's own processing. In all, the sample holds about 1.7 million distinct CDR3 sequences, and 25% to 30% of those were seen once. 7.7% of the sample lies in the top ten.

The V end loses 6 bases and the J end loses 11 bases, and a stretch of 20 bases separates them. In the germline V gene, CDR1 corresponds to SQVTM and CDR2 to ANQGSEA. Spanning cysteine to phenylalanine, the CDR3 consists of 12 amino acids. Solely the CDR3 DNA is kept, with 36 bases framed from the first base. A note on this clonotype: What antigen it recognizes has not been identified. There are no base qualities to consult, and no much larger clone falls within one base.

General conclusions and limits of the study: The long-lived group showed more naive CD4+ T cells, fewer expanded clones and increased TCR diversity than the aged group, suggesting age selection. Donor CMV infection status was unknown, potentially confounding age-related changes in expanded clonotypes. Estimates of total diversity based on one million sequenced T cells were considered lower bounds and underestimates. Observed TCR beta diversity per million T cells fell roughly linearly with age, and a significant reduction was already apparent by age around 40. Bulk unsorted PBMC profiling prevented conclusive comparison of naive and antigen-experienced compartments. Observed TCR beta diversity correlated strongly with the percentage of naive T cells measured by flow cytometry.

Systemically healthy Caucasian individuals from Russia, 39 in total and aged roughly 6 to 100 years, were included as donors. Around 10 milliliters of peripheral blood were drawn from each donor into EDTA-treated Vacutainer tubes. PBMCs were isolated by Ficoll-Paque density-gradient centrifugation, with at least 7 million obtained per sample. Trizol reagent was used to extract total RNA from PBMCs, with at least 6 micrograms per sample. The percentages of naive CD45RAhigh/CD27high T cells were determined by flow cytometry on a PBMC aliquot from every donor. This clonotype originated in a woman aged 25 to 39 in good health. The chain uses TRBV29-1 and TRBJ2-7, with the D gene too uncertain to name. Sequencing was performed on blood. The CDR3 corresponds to CSVTDGKETKYF. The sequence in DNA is TGCAGCGTCACGGACGGTAAAGAGACCAAGTACTTC.